A single sample gave rise to the 14 T cell receptor beta chains below, sequenced in a study of blood T cell repertoires in COVID-19. Method: immunoSEQ multiplex PCR; TCRdb's copy keeps in-frame clones and lacks some. The profile shows about 330,000 clones, 88% of them singletons. Sequencing was done on a sample of peripheral blood. The receptors were gathered from a woman in her forties or fifties with active or convalescent COVID-19.

Ten or more counts support this clone. The CDR3 spells CASSQEVGSGAPLHF. CDR3 DNA: TGTGCCAGCAGCCAAGAGGTAGGGAGTGGTGCACCCCTCCACTTT. V is TRBV4-2 and J is TRBJ1-6, with D uncertain. The CDR3 contains 15 residues. The V end was cut by 0 bases, the J end by 11 bases, with 14 bases between. Germline V gene data show CDR1 as LGHNA and CDR2 as YNFKEQ.

This clone was seen just once. The CDR3 bases are TGTGCCACCAGTGATTTGAAGTCGGGGGAGGGTTCACCCCTCCACTTT. Protein: CATSDLKSGEGSPLHF. The chain recombines TRBV24-1 with TRBJ1-6, with D possibly TRBD1 on 5 matching bases. The CDR3 has 16 amino acids. CDR1 and CDR2 from the germline V gene are KGHDR and SFDVKD. Trimming shortened V by 0 bases and J by 9 bases, and 14 bases separated the two germline ends.

The CDR3 nucleotides are TGTGCCAGCAGCTTGGTTGGGGGCCACGAGCAGTACTTC. Its translation is CASSLVGGHEQYF. This chain links TRBV5-8 with TRBJ2-7; D possibly corresponds to TRBD1 (6 bases). V was pared by 0 bases and J by 5 bases, with 9 bases between. The CDR3 extends over 13 amino acids. Germline assignment: CDR1 SGHTS and CDR2 YDEGEE. Filled out from reference TRBV5-8 and TRBJ2-7, the complete variable domain reads EAGVTQSPTHLIKTRGQQATLRCSPISGHTSVYWYQQALGLGLQFLLWYDEGEERNRGNFPPRFSGRQFPNYSSELNVNALELEDSALYLCASSLVGGHEQYFGPGTRLTVT.

V gene TRBV18 combines with J gene TRBJ1-2; 9 nucleotides align to TRBD1. With 3 bases clipped from V and 4 bases from J, the junction kept 6 bases outside the gene matches. Germline V gene lookup returns CDR1 KGHSH and CDR2 LQKENI. The length of the CDR3 is 15 residues. This CDR3 is CASSPGQGIRYGYTF. CDR3 DNA sequence: TGTGCCAGCTCACCGGGACAGGGAATTCGCTATGGCTACACCTTC.

The chain couples TRBV27 to TRBJ2-1; 14 bases match TRBD2. Losses at the gene ends were 7 bases for V and 6 bases for J; bases not matched to a gene: 5. The CDR3 extends over 15 amino acids. Germline CDR1 MNHEY, CDR2 SMNVEV (reference sequence). CDR3 protein: CASTDGTSGSNEQFF. In DNA form, the CDR3 reads TGTGCCAGCACCGACGGGACTAGCGGGAGCAATGAGCAGTTCTTC.

The rearrangement joins TRBV27 to TRBJ2-7; 8 nucleotides line up with TRBD2. V gave up 5 bases and J gave up 3 bases; unmatched junction bases: 9. The CDR3 runs to 15 residues. Germline V gene lookup returns CDR1 MNHEY and CDR2 SMNVEV (reference sequence). For the CDR3, the DNA is TGTGCCAGCAGTAGACAGCCGGGAGGGATCTACGAGCAGTACTTC. Amino acid sequence: CASSRQPGGIYEQYF.

The chain's CDR3 is CASSFGGTYEQYF. The CDR3 DNA is TGTGCCAGCAGCTTTGGCGGGACCTACGAGCAGTACTTC. The V gene is TRBV11-2, the J gene TRBJ2-7; perhaps TRBD2 as D (6 bases). The V gene's germline CDR1 is SGHAT and CDR2 FQNNGV. The V and J ends lost 3 bases and 2 bases respectively, with 8 bases between them. The CDR3 totals 13 residues.

This clone was detected only a few times. The rearrangement uses TRBV27 and TRBJ1-2; D ambiguous. Deletions cut 2 bases from V and 4 bases from J, with 8 bases between. Germline values: CDR1 MNHEY, CDR2 SMNVEV (reference sequence). The CDR3 consists of 13 residues. CDR3 sequence reads: CASSLRFGYGYTF. CDR3 sequence (DNA): TGTGCCAGCAGTTTACGATTCGGCTATGGCTACACCTTC.

The chain joins TRBV20-1 to TRBJ1-2; D uncertain. Germline V gives CDR1 DFQATT, CDR2 SNEGSKA (reference sequence). Deletions cut 6 bases from V and 12 bases from J, with 17 bases between. The CDR3 spans 11 residues. The CDR3 DNA reads TGCAGTGCACCTCAGGTTTTAGTGCACACCTTC. This encodes CSAPQVLVHTF.

The genes are TRBV6-5 and TRBJ1-1, with D maybe TRBD1 (5 bases). The CDR3 consists of 11 residues. Germline-derived CDR1 and CDR2 are MNHEY and SVGAGI. The germline V and J ends were trimmed by 7 bases and 8 bases, with 11 bases remaining between them. The CDR3 protein is CASTWGREAFF. The CDR3 region has the DNA TGTGCCAGCACCTGGGGGAGGGAAGCTTTCTTT.

This clone came up many times. The chain carries TRBV4-1 and TRBJ2-7, with a possible D match to TRBD1 (6 bases). Per germline, CDR1 MGHRA and CDR2 YSYEKL. The CDR3 contains 13 residues. Trimming removed 4 bases at V and 3 bases at J, with 10 bases between. The CDR3 sequence is CASSLDRNYEQYF. The CDR3 coding sequence is TGCGCCAGCAGCCTGGACAGAAACTACGAGCAGTACTTC.

CDR3 amino acids: CSASDLYEQYF. The CDR3 nucleotides are TGCAGTGCTAGCGACTTATACGAGCAGTACTTC. The chain uses TRBV20-1 and TRBJ2-7; D call uncertain. CDR1 is DFQATT and CDR2 is SNEGSKA in the germline V gene (reference sequence). V lost 3 bases, J lost 4 bases, and 7 bases lay in between. The CDR3 loop spans 11 amino acids.

J is TRBJ1-2 and V is TRBV30; weak D call: TRBD1 (5 bases). The CDR3 loop spans 14 amino acids. Trimming stripped 5 bases from V and 2 bases from J, with 15 bases between. CDR1 is GTSNPN and CDR2 is SVGIG in the germline V gene (reference sequence). The CDR3 loop reads CAWETGVLNYGYTF. CDR3 DNA sequence: TGTGCCTGGGAAACAGGAGTTCTAAACTATGGCTACACCTTC.

The J gene is TRBJ2-3, the V gene TRBV18; D possibly corresponds to TRBD2 (7 bases). Per the germline V gene, CDR1 is KGHSH and CDR2 is LQKENI. The V end was cut by 6 bases, the J end by 3 bases, with 16 bases between. The CDR3 totals 15 residues. The CDR3 loop is CASSPRGGSTDTQYF. The CDR3 coding sequence is TGTGCCAGCTCCCCCCGCGGGGGCTCTACAGATACGCAGTATTTT.